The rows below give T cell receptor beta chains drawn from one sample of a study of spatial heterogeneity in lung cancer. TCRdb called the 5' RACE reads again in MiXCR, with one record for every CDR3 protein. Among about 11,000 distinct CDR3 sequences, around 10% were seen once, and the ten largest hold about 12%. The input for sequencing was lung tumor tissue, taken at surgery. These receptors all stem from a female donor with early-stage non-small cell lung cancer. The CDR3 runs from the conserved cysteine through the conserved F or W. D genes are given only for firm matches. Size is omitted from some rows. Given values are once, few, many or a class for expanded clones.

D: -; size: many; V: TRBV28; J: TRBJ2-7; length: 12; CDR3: CASSSSSTRSPF; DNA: TGTGCCAGCAGTTCCTCCAGTACCAGAAGCCCCTTC
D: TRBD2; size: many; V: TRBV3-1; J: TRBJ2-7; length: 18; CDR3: CASSQEMRTSGSRYEQYF; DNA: TGTGCCAGCAGCCAAGAGATGAGGACTAGCGGGAGTAGGTACGAGCAGTACTTC
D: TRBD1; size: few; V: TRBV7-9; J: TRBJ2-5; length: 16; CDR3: CASSEPLSRGKETQYF; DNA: TGTGCCAGCAGCGAGCCCCTAAGCAGGGGGAAAGAGACCCAGTACTTC
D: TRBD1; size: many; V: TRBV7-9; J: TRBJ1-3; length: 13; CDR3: CASSPGQVHTIYF; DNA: TGTGCCAGCAGCCCCGGACAGGTCCACACCATATATTTT
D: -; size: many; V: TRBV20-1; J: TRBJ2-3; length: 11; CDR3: CSAIVSDTQYF; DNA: TGCAGTGCTATCGTGAGCGATACGCAGTATTTT
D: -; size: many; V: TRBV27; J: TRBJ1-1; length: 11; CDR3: CATIGIAEAFF; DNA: TGTGCCACCATAGGGATCGCTGAAGCTTTCTTT
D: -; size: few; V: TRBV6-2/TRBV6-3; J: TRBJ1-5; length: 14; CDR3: CASSYGGAGQPQHF; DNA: TGTGCCAGCAGTTATGGGGGCGCGGGTCAGCCCCAGCATTTT
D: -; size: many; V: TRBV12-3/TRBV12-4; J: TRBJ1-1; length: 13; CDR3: CASSLDLNTEAFF; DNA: TGTGCCAGCAGTTTAGACCTGAACACTGAAGCTTTCTTT
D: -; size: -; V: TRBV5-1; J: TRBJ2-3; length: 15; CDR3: CASSIDRQILDTQYF; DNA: TGCGCCAGCAGCATAGACAGGCAGATTTTGGATACGCAGTATTTT
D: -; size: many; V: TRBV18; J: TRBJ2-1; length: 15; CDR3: CASSPQTGRNNEQFF; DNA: TGTGCCAGCTCACCGCAGACAGGCAGGAACAATGAGCAGTTCTTC
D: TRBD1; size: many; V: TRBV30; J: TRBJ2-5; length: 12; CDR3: CAWDRGEETQYF; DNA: TGTGCCTGGGACAGGGGTGAAGAGACCCAGTACTTC
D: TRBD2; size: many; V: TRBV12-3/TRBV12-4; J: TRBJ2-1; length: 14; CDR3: CASTKGRGVNEQFF; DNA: TGTGCCAGCACCAAGGGCCGGGGGGTGAATGAGCAGTTCTTC
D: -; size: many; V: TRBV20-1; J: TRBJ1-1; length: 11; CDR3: CSASFHTEAFF; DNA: TGCAGTGCTAGCTTCCACACTGAAGCTTTCTTT
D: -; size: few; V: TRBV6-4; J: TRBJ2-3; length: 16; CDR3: CASSEQAALSTDTQYF; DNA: TGTGCCAGCAGTGAACAAGCGGCCCTGAGCACAGATACGCAGTATTTT
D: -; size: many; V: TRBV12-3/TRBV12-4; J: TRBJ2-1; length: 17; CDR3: CASSALGAVRRENEQFF; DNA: TGTGCCAGCAGTGCACTAGGGGCCGTTCGCCGTGAGAATGAGCAGTTCTTC
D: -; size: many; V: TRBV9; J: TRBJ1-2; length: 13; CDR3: CASSPRTNYGYTF; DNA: TGTGCCAGCAGCCCCAGGACGAACTATGGCTACACCTTC
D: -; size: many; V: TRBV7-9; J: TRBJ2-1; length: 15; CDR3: CASSFPAQGHNEQFF; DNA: TGTGCCAGCAGCTTTCCCGCCCAGGGGCACAATGAGCAGTTCTTC
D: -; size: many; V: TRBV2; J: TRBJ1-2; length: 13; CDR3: CASRDRVNYGYTF; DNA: TGTGCCAGCCGGGACCGAGTAAACTATGGCTACACCTTC
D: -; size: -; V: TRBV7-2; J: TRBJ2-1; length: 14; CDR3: CASSLHSGTDEQFF; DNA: TGTGCCAGCAGCTTACATTCCGGGACCGATGAGCAGTTCTTC
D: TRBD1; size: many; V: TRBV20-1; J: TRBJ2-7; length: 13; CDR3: CSALGQGAHEQYF; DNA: TGCAGTGCTCTGGGACAGGGAGCCCACGAGCAGTACTTC
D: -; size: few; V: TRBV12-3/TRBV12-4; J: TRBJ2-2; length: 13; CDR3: CASSFAGTGELFF; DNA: TGTGCCAGCAGTTTTGCCGGAACCGGGGAGCTGTTTTTT
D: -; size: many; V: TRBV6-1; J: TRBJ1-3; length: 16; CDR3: CASSETFSGLGNTIYF; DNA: TGTGCCAGCAGTGAAACTTTTTCCGGGCTAGGAAACACCATATATTTT
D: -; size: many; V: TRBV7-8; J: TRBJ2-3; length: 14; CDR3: CASKGGGAVDTQYF; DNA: TGTGCCAGCAAGGGGGGCGGGGCGGTAGATACGCAGTATTTT
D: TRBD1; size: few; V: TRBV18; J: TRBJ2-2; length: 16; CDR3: CASSPPGQGANGELFF; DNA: TGTGCCAGCTCACCTCCGGGACAGGGGGCCAACGGGGAGCTGTTTTTT
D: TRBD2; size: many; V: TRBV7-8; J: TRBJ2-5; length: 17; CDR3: CASSLGTSGGSVETQYF; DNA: TGTGCCAGCAGCTTAGGGACTAGCGGGGGGTCGGTGGAGACCCAGTACTTC
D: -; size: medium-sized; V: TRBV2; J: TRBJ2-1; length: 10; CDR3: CASRYNEQFF; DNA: TGTGCCAGCAGGTACAATGAGCAGTTCTTC
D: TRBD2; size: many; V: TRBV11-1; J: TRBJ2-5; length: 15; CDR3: CASSPGLAGSETQYF; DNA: TGTGCCAGCAGCCCAGGACTAGCGGGGAGTGAGACCCAGTACTTC
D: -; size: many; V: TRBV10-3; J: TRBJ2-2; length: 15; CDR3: CAISSQVRGTGELFF; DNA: TGTGCCATCAGCTCACAAGTCAGGGGAACCGGGGAGCTGTTTTTT
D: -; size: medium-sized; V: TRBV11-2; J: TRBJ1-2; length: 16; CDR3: CASSLVGQGKVYGYTF; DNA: TGTGCCAGCAGCTTAGTAGGTCAGGGGAAGGTCTATGGCTACACCTTC
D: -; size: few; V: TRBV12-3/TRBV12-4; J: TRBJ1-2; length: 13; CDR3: CASRGRGNYGYTF; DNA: TGTGCCAGCAGGGGCAGGGGTAACTATGGCTACACCTTC
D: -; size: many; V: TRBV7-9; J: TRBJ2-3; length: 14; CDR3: CASSNPGDTDTQYF; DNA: TGTGCCAGCAGCAACCCAGGGGACACAGATACGCAGTATTTT
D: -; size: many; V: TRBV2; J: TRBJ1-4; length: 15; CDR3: CASRADSATNEKLFF; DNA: TGTGCCAGCAGAGCCGACAGTGCAACTAATGAAAAACTGTTTTTT
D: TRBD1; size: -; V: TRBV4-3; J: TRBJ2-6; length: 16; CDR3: CASSHGQGLGANVLTF; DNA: TGCGCCAGCAGCCACGGACAGGGTCTTGGGGCCAACGTCCTGACTTTC
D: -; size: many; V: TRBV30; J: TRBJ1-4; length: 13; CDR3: CAWSGQFNEKLFF; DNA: TGTGCCTGGAGCGGACAGTTCAATGAAAAACTGTTTTTT
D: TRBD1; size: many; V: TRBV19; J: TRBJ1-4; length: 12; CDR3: CASSRGHEKLFF; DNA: TGTGCCAGTAGCAGGGGGCATGAAAAACTGTTTTTT
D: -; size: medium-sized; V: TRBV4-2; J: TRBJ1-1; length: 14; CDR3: CASSQGFINTEAFF; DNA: TGTGCCAGCAGCCAAGGGTTTATAAACACTGAAGCTTTCTTT
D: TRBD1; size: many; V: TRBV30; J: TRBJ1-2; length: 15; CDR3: CAWRGQGPRSYGYTF; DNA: TGTGCCTGGAGGGGACAGGGACCCCGTTCCTATGGCTACACCTTC
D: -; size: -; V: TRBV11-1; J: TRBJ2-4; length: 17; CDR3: CASSSNNSGAAKNIQYF; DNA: TGTGCCAGCAGCTCGAATAATTCAGGTGCAGCCAAAAACATTCAGTACTTC
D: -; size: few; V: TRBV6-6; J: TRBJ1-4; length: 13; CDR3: CAIRGRYNEKLFF; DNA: TGTGCCATTCGGGGGCGGTATAATGAAAAACTGTTTTTT
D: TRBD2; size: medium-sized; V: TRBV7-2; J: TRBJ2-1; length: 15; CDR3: CASSPTSGGRNEQFF; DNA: TGTGCCAGCAGCCCTACTAGCGGGGGGCGCAATGAGCAGTTCTTC
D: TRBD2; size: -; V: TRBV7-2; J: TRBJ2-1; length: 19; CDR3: CASSSRPTSGGPSYNEQFF; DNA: TGTGCCAGCAGCTCCCGGCCAACTAGCGGGGGACCTTCCTACAATGAGCAGTTCTTC
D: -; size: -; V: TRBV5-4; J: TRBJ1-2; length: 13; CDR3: CASSLNTGYGYTF; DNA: TGTGCCAGCAGCTTGAACACAGGCTATGGCTACACCTTC
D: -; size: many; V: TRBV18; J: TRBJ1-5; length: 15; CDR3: CASSPLGGRHQPQHF; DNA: TGTGCCAGCTCACCTCTAGGGGGTAGGCATCAGCCCCAGCATTTT
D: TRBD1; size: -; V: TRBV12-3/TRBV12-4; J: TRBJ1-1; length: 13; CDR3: CASSVDRATEAFF; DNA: TGTGCCAGCAGTGTCGACAGGGCCACTGAAGCTTTCTTT
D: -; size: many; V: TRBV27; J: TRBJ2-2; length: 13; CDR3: CASSFSNTGELFF; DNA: TGTGCCAGCAGTTTCTCGAACACCGGGGAGCTGTTTTTT
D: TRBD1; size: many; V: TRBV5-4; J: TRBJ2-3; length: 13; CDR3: CASSSPRGDTQYF; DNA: TGTGCCAGCAGCTCGCCCAGGGGGGATACGCAGTATTTT
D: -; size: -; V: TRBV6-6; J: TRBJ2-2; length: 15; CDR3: CASSSLTANTGELFF; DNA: TGTGCCAGCAGTTCTCTTACAGCGAACACCGGGGAGCTGTTTTTT
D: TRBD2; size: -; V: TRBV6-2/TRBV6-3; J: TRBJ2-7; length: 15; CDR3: CASSSTSGGAYEQYF; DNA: TGTGCCAGCAGTTCCACTAGCGGGGGGGCCTACGAGCAGTACTTC
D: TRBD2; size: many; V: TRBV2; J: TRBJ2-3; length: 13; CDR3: CAERTSRTDTQYF; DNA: TGTGCCGAACGGACTAGCCGTACAGATACGCAGTATTTT
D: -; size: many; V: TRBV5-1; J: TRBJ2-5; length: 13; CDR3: CASSFTSRETQYF; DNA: TGCGCCAGCAGCTTTACGAGTCGCGAGACCCAGTACTTC
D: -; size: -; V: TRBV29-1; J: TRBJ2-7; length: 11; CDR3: CSVGISYEQYF; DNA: TGCAGCGTGGGGATCTCCTACGAGCAGTACTTC
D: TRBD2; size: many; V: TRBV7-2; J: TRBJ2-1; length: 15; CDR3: CASSSSSGSLHEQFF; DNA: TGTGCCAGCAGCTCGTCTAGCGGGAGTCTTCATGAGCAGTTCTTC
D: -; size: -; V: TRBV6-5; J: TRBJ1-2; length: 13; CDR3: CASSPGANYGYTF; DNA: TGTGCCAGCTCCCCGGGGGCAAACTATGGCTACACCTTC
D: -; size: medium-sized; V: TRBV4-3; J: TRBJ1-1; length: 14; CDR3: CASSVENNKGEAFF; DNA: TGCGCCAGCAGCGTAGAAAACAACAAGGGCGAAGCTTTCTTT
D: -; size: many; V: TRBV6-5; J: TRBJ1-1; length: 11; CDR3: CASSRGTEAFF; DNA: TGTGCCAGCAGTCGTGGGACTGAAGCTTTCTTT
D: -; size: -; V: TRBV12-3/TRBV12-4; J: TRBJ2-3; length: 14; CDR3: CASSFFRSTDTQYF; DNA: TGTGCCAGCAGTTTTTTTAGGTCCACAGATACGCAGTATTTT
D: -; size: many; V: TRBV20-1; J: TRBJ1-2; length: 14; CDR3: CSAILGGSSYGYTF; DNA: TGCAGTGCTATACTGGGGGGGAGTAGCTATGGCTACACCTTC